This T cell receptor beta chain was observed in a study of OX40 agonist ivuxolimab in advanced cancers. Turning to the study itself: Three dose-escalation patients had partial responses: one with hepatocellular carcinoma and two with cutaneous melanoma.

Using immunoSEQ multiplex PCR, the repertoire was profiled, and TCRdb retains in-frame clones only, with some absent. The data contain about 76,000 clones, about 91% of them singletons. V was clipped by 5 bases and J by 3 bases; unmatched bases: 7. The CDR3 totals 16 residues. Germline values: CDR1 SGHAT, CDR2 FQNNGV. Specimen: CD4+ or CD8+ T cells sorted from blood, collected in a trial of the OX40 agonist ivuxolimab. This TCR was sampled from an adult with an advanced solid tumor such as melanoma, head and neck, liver or kidney cancer. The genes are TRBV11-2 and TRBJ2-1, with 10 bases matching TRBD1. CDR3 bases: TGTGCCAGCAGCGGGGACCGGGACAGGGGCTACAATGAGCAGTTCTTC. It specifies CASSGDRDRGYNEQFF.